A single sample is the source of the 22 T cell receptor beta chains below, sequenced in a study of a mutant IDH1 vaccine in newly diagnosed glioma (dated by TCRdb to about 2021). Antigens for these TCRs are unknown. Reading the label with the study, this specimen's time point is: week 47, end of study. Every vaccine dose consisted of 300 ug of a 20-mer mutant IDH1 peptide in Montanide, administered subcutaneously together with topical imiquimod. The library was generated by the immunoSEQ multiplex PCR assay. TCRdb stores this immuneACCESS table with in-frame sequences only. Part of the clones is absent; in the studies checked, under half of the shortfall reflects unresolved V genes, and no reason is known for the rest. The sample table shows some 38,000 clones, and 75% are seen once. Clones ranked in the top ten supply about 9.6% of the sample. Sequencing was performed on PBMCs, taken from a glioma patient whose treatment included an IDH1 peptide vaccine. The receptors stem from a man aged 35 to 55 with glioma.

The gene calls are TRBV30 and TRBJ2-3, with D unclear. V lost 3 bases and J 5 bases, leaving 6 bases between the germline ends. The germline CDR1 and CDR2 sequences are GTSNPN and SVGIG (reference sequence). This CDR3 spans 11 amino acids. CDR3 in amino acids: CAWRWGDTQYF. CDR3 DNA sequence: TGTGCCTGGAGGTGGGGAGATACGCAGTATTTT. Filled out from reference TRBV30 and TRBJ2-3, the complete variable domain reads SQTIHQWPATLVQPVGSPLSLECTVEGTSNPNLYWYRQAAGRGLQLLFYSVGIGQISSEVPQNLSASRPQDRQFILSSKKLLLSDSGFYLCAWRWGDTQYFGPGTRLTVL.

The genes are TRBV29-1 and TRBJ2-5, with D perhaps TRBD2 (5 bases). This CDR3 contains 14 residues. Trimming shortened V by 4 bases and J by 0 bases, and 12 bases separated the two germline ends. Per germline, CDR1 SQVTM and CDR2 ANQGSEA. DNA of the CDR3: TGCAGCGTTGGCCTGCAGCGGAACCAAGAGACCCAGTACTTC. Its translation is CSVGLQRNQETQYF.

The chain is built from TRBV5-6 and TRBJ1-1; 7 bases map to TRBD1. Trimming at V came to 4 bases and at J to 3 bases, leaving 6 bases not matched to a gene. The CDR3 runs to 14 residues. Germline assignment: CDR1 SGHDT and CDR2 YYEEEE. The CDR3 loop reads CASSPPGGYTEAFF. The CDR3 DNA follows: TGTGCCAGCAGCCCTCCAGGGGGATACACTGAAGCTTTCTTT.

This sequence joins TRBV21-1 and TRBJ1-3. TRBV21-1 is deemed a pseudogene. CDR3 length: 13 residues. This chain's CDR3 is CASRIRSGNTIYF. The DNA of the CDR3 is TGTGCCAGCAGAATCCGCTCTGGAAACACCATATATTTT.

This clone was picked up one time. This chain joins TRBV7-6 and TRBJ1-3; D call uncertain. The CDR3 has 17 amino acids. CDR1 SGHVS and CDR2 FNYEAQ come from the germline V gene. V was shortened by 2 bases and J by 0 bases, with 14 bases between the two germline ends. CDR3 sequence (DNA): TGTGCCAGCAGCTTAAAATCCCAAGGAGTCTCTGGAAACACCATATATTTT. As protein: CASSLKSQGVSGNTIYF.

The J gene is TRBJ1-3, the V gene TRBV30; D gene ambiguous. V was trimmed by 3 bases and J by 4 bases, leaving 16 bases between them. Germline loops: CDR1 GTSNPN, CDR2 SVGIG (reference sequence). This CDR3 comprises 15 residues. The CDR3 coding sequence is TGTGCCTGGAGCCGGCTAGGGTTGGAGGGAAACACCATATATTTT. Translating gives CAWSRLGLEGNTIYF.

For this clone: Relative to the germline gene, one junction end is altered; a read error may explain this. This chain joins TRBV14 and TRBJ2-1, with 14 bases fitting TRBD2. CDR1 and CDR2 from the germline V gene are SGHDN and FVKESK. The CDR3 loop spans 17 amino acids. For the CDR3, the DNA is TGTGCCAGCAGCCTTGGACTAGCGGGGGGCCGTTACAATGGGCAGTTCTTC. Residues: CASSLGLAGGRYNGQFF. Variable domain in full (rest from reference TRBV14 and TRBJ2-1): EAGVTQFPSHSVIEKGQTVTLRCDPISGHDNLYWYRRVMGKEIKFLLHFVKESKQDESGMPNNRFLAERTGGTYSTLKVQPAELEDSGVYFCASSLGLAGGRYNGQFFGPGTRLTVL.

This clone occurred once. V gene TRBV7-8 combines with J gene TRBJ2-1, with unresolved D. Per germline, CDR1 SGHVS and CDR2 FQNEAQ. V was cut by 9 bases and J by 8 bases, with 17 bases left in between. This CDR3 is built from 13 residues. The CDR3 reads CASRASRLHEQFF. DNA of the CDR3: TGTGCCAGTCGGGCCTCTCGGCTTCATGAGCAGTTCTTC.

The V and J genes are TRBV5-5 and TRBJ2-5, with 7 bases matching TRBD2. Losses at the gene ends were 7 bases for V and 1 base for J; bases not matched to a gene: 4. This CDR3 region has 13 residues. The V gene's germline CDR1 is SGHKS and CDR2 YYEKEE (reference sequence). For the CDR3, the DNA is TGTGCCAGCGGGGGGGAGTCCCAAGAGACCCAGTACTTC. The encoded protein is CASGGESQETQYF.

CDR3 nucleotide sequence: TGTGCCAGCACCAGGGACAGAAACGAGCAGTACGTC. Translation: CASTRDRNEQYV. V usage is TRBV6-1 and J usage is TRBJ2-7; TRBD1 agrees at 7 bases. Germline V gene data show CDR1 as MNHNS and CDR2 as SASEGT. The CDR3 contains 12 residues. Trimming at V came to 7 bases and at J to 5 bases, leaving 5 bases not matched to a gene.

The chain recombines TRBV7-2 with TRBJ2-7, with 8 bases lining up with TRBD1. V lost 4 bases to trimming and J lost 4 bases; unmatched junction nucleotides: 9. This CDR3 comprises 15 residues. Germline V gene lookup returns CDR1 SGHTA and CDR2 FQGNSA. The CDR3 nucleotides are TGTGCCAGCAGCTCGGGACAGGTGGGTGTATACGAGCAGTACTTC. This translates into CASSSGQVGVYEQYF. Complete variable domain (other parts from reference TRBV7-2 and TRBJ2-7): GAGVSQSPSNKVTEKGKDVELRCDPISGHTALYWYRQSLGQGLEFLIYFQGNSAPDKSGLPSDRFSAERTGGSVSTLTIQRTQQEDSAVYLCASSSGQVGVYEQYFGPGTRLTVT.

The chain carries TRBV5-1 and TRBJ2-2; D gene uncertain. Germline V gene sequence: CDR1 SGHRS, CDR2 YFSETQ. V was trimmed by 0 bases and J by 7 bases, leaving 7 bases between them. This CDR3 contains 13 residues. The CDR3 loop is CASSLDSVGELFF. CDR3 sequence (DNA): TGCGCCAGCAGCTTGGATTCTGTCGGGGAGCTGTTTTTT.

The chain recombines TRBV5-6 with TRBJ2-3, with D perhaps matching TRBD2 (6 bases). The germline V and J ends were trimmed by 4 bases and 8 bases, with 11 bases remaining between them. Germline-derived CDR1 and CDR2 are SGHDT and YYEEEE. The CDR3 spans 12 residues. The CDR3 coding sequence is TGTGCCAGCAGCCTGGGAGGAGGTACGCAGTATTTT. It codes for CASSLGGGTQYF.

V is TRBV18 and J is TRBJ1-2, with a possible D match to TRBD1 (5 bases). The CDR3 covers 16 residues. The V gene lost 0 bases and the J gene lost 4 bases, with 15 bases spanning the gap. CDR1 is KGHSH, CDR2 LQKENI, per germline. CDR3 residues: CASSPPVRGAPYGYTF. The CDR3 bases are TGTGCCAGCTCACCACCGGTTAGGGGCGCGCCCTATGGCTACACCTTC.

The chain carries TRBV21-1 and TRBJ2-7; no check of the table's D call, TRBD2, against the DNA was made. TRBV21-1 is assigned pseudogene status. The CDR3 is 17 residues long. The CDR3 DNA reads as TGTGCCAGCAGCAAAGGGAGCTCCGGGACTCGACCGTGTGAGCAGTACGTC. It specifies CASSKGSSGTRPCEQYV.

This clone was observed at least ten times. In nucleotides, the CDR3 is TGCGCCAGCAGCTTCAATCCCCCTCCGGGTGGGGAGACCCAGTACTTC. It specifies CASSFNPPPGGETQYF. The genes are TRBV5-1 and TRBJ2-5, with no clear D. The CDR3 consists of 16 residues. V lost 2 bases and J lost 5, with 19 bases in between. Germline CDR1 reads SGHRS; CDR2 reads YFSETQ.

J is TRBJ2-2 and V is TRBV11-3, with D possibly TRBD1 on 6 matching bases. The CDR3 length is 18 residues. V shed 2 bases and J shed 1 base, with 17 bases lying between them. In germline, CDR1 is SGHNT, CDR2 YENEEA. CDR3 sequence (DNA): TGTGCCAGCAGCTTATTTTCCGGCGGACAGAGGAACACCGGGGAGCTGTTTTTT. It translates to CASSLFSGGQRNTGELFF.

This clone was seen only a few times. The CDR3 DNA follows: TGCGCCAGCAGCTTGACCGGGTATGGCACTGAAGCTTTCTTT. Its protein is CASSLTGYGTEAFF. The genes are TRBV5-1 and TRBJ1-1; D is uncertain. CDR1 SGHRS and CDR2 YFSETQ come from the germline V gene. The CDR3 contains 14 residues. With 1 base removed from V and 4 bases from J, the gap between germline ends came to 11 bases.

The chain links TRBV7-2 to TRBJ2-3; maybe TRBD1 (5 bases). V was trimmed by 6 bases and J by 2 bases, leaving 12 bases between them. The CDR3 is 14 amino acids. Germline V gene lookup returns CDR1 SGHTA and CDR2 FQGNSA. As DNA, the CDR3 is TGTGCCAGCAGGCAGGCCAGGGTCACAGATACGCAGTATTTT. Translating it yields CASRQARVTDTQYF.

This chain connects TRBV15 to TRBJ2-1; 7 bases map to TRBD2. Trimming cost V 0 bases and J 2 bases; bases outside gene matches: 10. The germline V gene encodes CDR1 LNHNV and CDR2 YYDKDF (reference sequence). The CDR3 is 18 residues long. The CDR3 DNA reads as TGTGCCACCAGCAGAGATCGGGATAGCGGGCACGCCTACAATGAGCAGTTCTTC. As protein: CATSRDRDSGHAYNEQFF.

The DNA for the CDR3 is TGTGCCAGCAGCTCTCGGGGAGGGCGCACAGATACGCAGTATTTT. Encoded protein: CASSSRGGRTDTQYF. The rearrangement uses TRBV13 and TRBJ2-3, with TRBD2 matching 7 bases. V trimming: 4 bases; J trimming: 1 base; junction bases outside the gene matches: 5. Germline CDR1 reads PRHDT; CDR2 reads FYEKMQ (reference sequence). The CDR3 covers 15 residues.

The chain combines TRBV6-6 with TRBJ1-5; weak D call: TRBD1 (5 bases). The V end lost 10 bases, the J end lost 6 bases, and 16 bases lay between the germline ends. The germline V gene has CDR1 MNHNY and CDR2 SVGAGI (reference sequence). The CDR3 loop spans 13 amino acids. The CDR3, as DNA: TGTGCCACCGGCGAGAGCAGGGTTCAGCCCCAGCATTTT. This gives the protein CATGESRVQPQHF.